This T cell receptor (beta chain) was identified in a study of beta chain features in type 1 diabetes. Study-wide points: Type 1 diabetes patients had moderately but significantly shorter TCRB CDR3s in all four CD4+ subsets.

This clone turned up a few times. What it recognizes is unknown. Of the isolated RNA, all was reverse transcribed, and so the sequenced material was expressed TCRB transcripts. This table comes from immunoSEQ multiplex PCR, and its TCRdb copy is limited to in-frame clones, with some not included. The sample holds approximately 170,000 clones, approximately 62% seen once. Trimming removed 5 bases at V and 0 bases at J, with 7 bases between. CDR1 is SEHNR and CDR2 is FQNEAQ in the germline V gene (reference sequence). This CDR3 comprises 14 residues. This receptor was identified in a young man with type 1 diabetes. Sequenced sample: naive CD4+ T cells from blood. This chain joins TRBV7-9 and TRBJ1-4, with unresolved D. CDR3 sequence reads: CASSAHATNEKLFF. CDR3 DNA sequence: TGTGCCAGCAGCGCCCATGCAACTAATGAAAAACTGTTTTTT.